Listed below are T cell receptor beta chains from one sample, sequenced in a study of PD-L1 blockade in urothelial cancer. Clones were read by immunoSEQ multiplex PCR, and TCRdb kept only the in-frame ones, dropping some. The top ten hold around 11% of the sample, which has around 66,000 clones, about nine tenths seen once. The specimen was PBMCs, collected around atezolizumab (anti-PD-L1) treatment. The receptor set was obtained from a man aged 55 to 70 with urothelial cancer. The CDR3 runs from the conserved cysteine through the conserved F or W. The D gene is left open where the match is weak. Clone size, where shown, is once, few, many, or a class for clones that have expanded.

size	V	J	D	CDR3	DNA
few	TRBV5-1	TRBJ1-1	NA	CASSLRGLTVEAFF	TGCGCCAGCAGCTTGAGAGGACTTACCGTTGAAGCTTTCTTT
NA	TRBV5-1	TRBJ1-4	NA	CASSLTGPTNEKLFF	TGCGCCAGCAGCTTGACAGGACCAACTAATGAAAAACTGTTTTTT
NA	TRBV5-1	TRBJ2-6	TRBD1	CASSLVVRTGTSGANVLTF	TGCGCCAGCAGCTTGGTCGTTCGGACAGGGACATCTGGGGCCAACGTCCTGACTTTC
NA	TRBV21-1	TRBJ2-7	NA	CASSAPPGLASYEQYF	TGTGCCAGCAGCGCCCCGCCGGGACTAGCCTCCTACGAGCAGTACTTC
NA	TRBV29-1	TRBJ1-2	TRBD1	CSVEATQGKGGYTF	TGCAGCGTTGAAGCTACACAGGGGAAGGGAGGCTACACCTTC
NA	TRBV11-3	TRBJ2-7	TRBD1	CASSADREKISYEQYF	TGTGCCAGCAGCGCGGACAGGGAAAAAATCTCCTACGAGCAGTACTTC
NA	TRBV29-1	TRBJ2-1	NA	CSVNRELAYNEQFF	TGCAGCGTTAACAGGGAATTGGCTTACAATGAGCAGTTCTTC
NA	TRBV28	TRBJ2-1	TRBD2	CASSIGREGFF	TGTGCCAGCAGTATAGGCCGGGAGGGGTTCTTC
NA	TRBV5-1	TRBJ2-7	TRBD2	CASSAGLAATYEQYF	TGCGCCAGCAGCGCAGGACTAGCGGCGACCTACGAGCAGTACTTC
NA	TRBV16	TRBJ2-2	TRBD2	CASSQWGTSAVSGELFF	TGTGCCAGCAGCCAATGGGGGACTAGCGCGGTTTCCGGGGAGCTGTTTTTT
few	TRBV9	TRBJ2-1	NA	CASSAGTIQFF	TGTGCCAGCAGTGCCGGCACTATCCAGTTCTTC
NA	TRBV7-2	TRBJ2-1	NA	CASSFLGGNEQFF	TGTGCCAGCAGCTTCTTAGGAGGGAATGAGCAGTTCTTC
NA	TRBV6-6	TRBJ2-5	NA	CASSARDSILGETQYF	TGTGCCAGCAGTGCCCGGGACTCAATTCTGGGCGAGACCCAGTACTTC
NA	TRBV20-1	TRBJ2-5	NA	CSARDVREKYF	TGCAGTGCTAGAGATGTGAGAGAGAAGTACTTC
NA	TRBV9	TRBJ2-1	TRBD1	CASSVTSNRGYNEQFF	TGTGCCAGCAGCGTAACCTCTAACAGGGGATACAATGAGCAGTTCTTC
NA	TRBV5-1	TRBJ2-7	NA	CASSLVVSEQYF	TGCGCCAGCAGCTTGGTGGTCAGCGAGCAGTACTTC
once	TRBV21-1	TRBJ1-4	NA	CASSKPGGPVNEKLFF	TGTGCCAGCAGCAAACCCGGGGGGCCGGTTAATGAAAAACTGTTTTTT
NA	TRBV14	TRBJ1-6	NA	CASSQDPPGISSYNSPLHF	TGTGCCAGCAGCCAAGATCCACCAGGTATTAGCTCCTATAATTCACCCCTCCACTTT
NA	TRBV7-9	TRBJ2-3	NA	CASSPRAAGLTDTQYF	TGTGCCAGCAGCCCCCGGGCGGCCGGACTTACAGATACGCAGTATTTT
NA	TRBV5-1	TRBJ1-3	TRBD1	CASSPGQVGNTIYF	TGCGCCAGCAGCCCCGGACAGGTCGGAAACACCATATATTTT
few	TRBV6-6	TRBJ2-1	TRBD2	CASKGAGARNEQFF	TGTGCCAGCAAGGGAGCGGGAGCAAGGAATGAGCAGTTCTTC
NA	TRBV18	TRBJ1-3	NA	CASSNAGTGNTIYF	TGTGCCAGCTCGAATGCAGGAACTGGAAACACCATATATTTT
NA	TRBV19	TRBJ1-2	NA	CASRVGSDLYGYTF	TGTGCCAGTAGGGTGGGCTCTGATTTATATGGCTACACCTTC
NA	TRBV19	TRBJ1-2	TRBD1	CASRFQGANGYTF	TGTGCCAGTCGTTTTCAGGGGGCGAATGGCTACACCTTC
NA	TRBV7-3	TRBJ2-2	TRBD1	CASQGQQGAFSRELFF	TGTGCCAGCCAAGGCCAACAGGGGGCTTTCTCGAGGGAGCTGTTTTTT
NA	TRBV28	TRBJ2-7	TRBD2	CASTRGRAYEQYF	TGTGCCAGCACACGGGGGAGGGCCTACGAGCAGTACTTC
once	TRBV30	TRBJ1-1	NA	CAWSVRANTEAFF	TGTGCCTGGAGTGTCAGGGCGAACACTGAAGCTTTCTTT
NA	TRBV7-8	TRBJ2-3	TRBD1	CASSPRQGADTQYF	TGTGCCAGCAGCCCCAGACAGGGGGCAGATACGCAGTATTTT
NA	TRBV5-4	TRBJ1-5	NA	CASSSDRRQPQHF	TGTGCCAGCAGCTCTGACAGGCGGCAGCCCCAGCATTTT
NA	TRBV20-1	TRBJ2-3	NA	CSARDPSSRYF	TGCAGTGCTAGAGATCCTAGCTCCCGGTATTTT
NA	TRBV6-1	TRBJ1-2	NA	CASRARGTRDGYTF	TGTGCCAGCAGGGCACGGGGGACCCGTGATGGCTACACCTTC
NA	TRBV6-5	TRBJ2-1	NA	CASIDIYNEQFF	TGTGCCAGCATTGACATTTACAATGAGCAGTTCTTC
NA	TRBV6-1	TRBJ2-7	NA	CASTHEAGSSYEQYF	TGTGCCAGCACCCATGAGGCGGGAAGCTCCTACGAGCAGTACTTC
NA	TRBV5-4	TRBJ2-1	TRBD2	CASTRAGGEYNEQFF	TGTGCCAGCACCAGAGCGGGAGGAGAGTACAATGAGCAGTTCTTC
NA	TRBV19	TRBJ2-3	NA	CASSITPGKTDTQYF	TGTGCCAGTAGTATTACCCCAGGAAAAACAGATACGCAGTATTTT
NA	TRBV11-2	TRBJ1-2	TRBD1	CASSSRSIDRAYGYTF	TGTGCCAGCAGCTCTAGATCTATCGACAGGGCCTATGGCTACACCTTC
NA	TRBV7-2	TRBJ2-7	TRBD2	CASSSSTSGMTYEQYF	TGTGCCAGCAGCTCCTCGACTAGCGGGATGACCTACGAGCAGTACTTC
NA	TRBV4-2	TRBJ2-1	TRBD2	CASSRTSGYNEQFF	TGTGCCAGCAGCCGAACTAGCGGCTACAATGAGCAGTTCTTC
NA	TRBV6-6	TRBJ1-2	TRBD1	CAISDRGRGGYGYTF	TGTGCCATCTCGGACAGGGGGCGCGGTGGCTATGGCTACACCTTC
NA	TRBV6-5	TRBJ2-5	NA	CASNRGGREETQYF	TGTGCCAGCAATAGGGGGGGCCGCGAAGAGACCCAGTACTTC
NA	TRBV2	TRBJ1-6	TRBD1	CASSQDRGASPLHF	TGTGCCAGCAGTCAAGACAGGGGGGCTTCACCCCTCCACTTT